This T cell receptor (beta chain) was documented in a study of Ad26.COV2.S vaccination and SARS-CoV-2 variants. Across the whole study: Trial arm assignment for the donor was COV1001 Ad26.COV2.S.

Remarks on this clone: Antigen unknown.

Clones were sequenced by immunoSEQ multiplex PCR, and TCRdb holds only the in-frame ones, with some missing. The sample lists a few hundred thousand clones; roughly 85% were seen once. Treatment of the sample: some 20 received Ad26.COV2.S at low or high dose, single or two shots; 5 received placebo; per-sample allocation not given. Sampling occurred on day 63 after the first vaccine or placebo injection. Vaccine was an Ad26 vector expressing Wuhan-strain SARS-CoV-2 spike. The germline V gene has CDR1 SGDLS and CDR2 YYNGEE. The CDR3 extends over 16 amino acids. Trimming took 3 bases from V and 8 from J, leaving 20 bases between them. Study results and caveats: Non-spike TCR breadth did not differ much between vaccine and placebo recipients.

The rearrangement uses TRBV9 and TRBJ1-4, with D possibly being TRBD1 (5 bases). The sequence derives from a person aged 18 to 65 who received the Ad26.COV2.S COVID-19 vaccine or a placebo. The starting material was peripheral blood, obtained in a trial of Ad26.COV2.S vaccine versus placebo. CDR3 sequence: CASSAPGGRESEKLFF. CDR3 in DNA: TGTGCCAGCAGCGCTCCGGGGGGAAGGGAATCCGAAAAACTGTTTTTT. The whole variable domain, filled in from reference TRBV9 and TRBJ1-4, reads DSGVTQTPKHLITATGQRVTLRCSPRSGDLSVYWYQQSLDQGLQFLIQYYNGEERAKGNILERFSAQQFPDLHSELNLSSLELGDSALYFCASSAPGGRESEKLFFGSGTQLSVL.